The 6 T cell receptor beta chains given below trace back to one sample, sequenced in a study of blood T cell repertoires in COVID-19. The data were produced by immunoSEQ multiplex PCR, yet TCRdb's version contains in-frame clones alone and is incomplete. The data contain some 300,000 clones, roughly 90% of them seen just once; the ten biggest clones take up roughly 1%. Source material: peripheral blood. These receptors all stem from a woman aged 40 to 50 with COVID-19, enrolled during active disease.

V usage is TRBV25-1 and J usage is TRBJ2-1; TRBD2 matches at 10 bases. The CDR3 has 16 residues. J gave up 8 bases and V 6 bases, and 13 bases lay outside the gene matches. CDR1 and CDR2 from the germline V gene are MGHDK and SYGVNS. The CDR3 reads CASSSPSSGRNHEQFF. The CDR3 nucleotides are TGTGCCAGCAGCAGCCCTTCTAGCGGGAGAAATCATGAGCAGTTCTTC.

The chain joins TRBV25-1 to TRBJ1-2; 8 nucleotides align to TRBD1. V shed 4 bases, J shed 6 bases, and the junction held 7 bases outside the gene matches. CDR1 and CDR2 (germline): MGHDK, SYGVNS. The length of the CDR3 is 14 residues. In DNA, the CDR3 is TGTGCCAGCAGTGCCCAGGGGGCGCCCAATGGCTACACCTTC. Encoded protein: CASSAQGAPNGYTF.

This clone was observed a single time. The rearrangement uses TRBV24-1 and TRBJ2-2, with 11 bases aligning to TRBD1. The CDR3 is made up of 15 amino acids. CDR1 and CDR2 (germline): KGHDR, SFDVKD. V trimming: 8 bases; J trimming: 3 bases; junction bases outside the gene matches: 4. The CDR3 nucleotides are TGTGCCACCACCCCGGGACAGGGGGACACCGGGGAGCTGTTTTTT. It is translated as CATTPGQGDTGELFF.

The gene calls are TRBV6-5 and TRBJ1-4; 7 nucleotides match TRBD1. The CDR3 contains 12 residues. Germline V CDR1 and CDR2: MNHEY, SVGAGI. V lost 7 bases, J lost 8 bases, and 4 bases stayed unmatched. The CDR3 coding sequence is TGTGCCAGCACGCAGGACAGGGAAAAACTGTTTTTT. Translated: CASTQDREKLFF.

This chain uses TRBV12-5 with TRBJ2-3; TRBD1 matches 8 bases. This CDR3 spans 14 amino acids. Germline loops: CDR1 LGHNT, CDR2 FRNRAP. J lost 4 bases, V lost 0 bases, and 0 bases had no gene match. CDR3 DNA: TGTGCTAGTGGTTTGGTGACAGGGGCAGATACGCAGTATTTT. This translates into CASGLVTGADTQYF.

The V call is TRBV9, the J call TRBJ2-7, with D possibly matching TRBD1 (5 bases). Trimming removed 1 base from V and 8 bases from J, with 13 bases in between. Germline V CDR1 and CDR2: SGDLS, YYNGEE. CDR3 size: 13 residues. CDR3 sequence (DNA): TGTGCCAGCAGCGTAAGGTGGGCGGACAAGCAGTACTTC. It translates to CASSVRWADKQYF. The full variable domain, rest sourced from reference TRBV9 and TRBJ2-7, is DSGVTQTPKHLITATGQRVTLRCSPRSGDLSVYWYQQSLDQGLQFLIQYYNGEERAKGNILERFSAQQFPDLHSELNLSSLELGDSALYFCASSVRWADKQYFGPGTRLTVT.